This T cell receptor beta chain is drawn from a study of T cells after yellow fever vaccination (dated by TCRdb to 2018 to 2020). Turning to the overall study: Libraries from fractions with low cell numbers were prepared with the SMART-Seq v4 Ultra Low Input RNA kit. Two healthy male donors, one aged 18 to 30 and one aged 30 to 39 years, were included in the cohort. Bulk PBMC replicates and cell subsets were isolated from blood drawn at multiple timepoints before and after both primary and secondary immunization. To follow T-cell clones before and after both primary and booster YFV17D yellow fever vaccination, bulk TCR alpha and beta repertoires underwent longitudinal sequencing.

Broad study findings and their caveats: After the booster, most clones that had expanded after primary vaccination were detected again (roughly 96% of CD4 and more than 80% of CD8), suggesting broad maintenance of memory. The secondary T-cell response was found to be weaker but faster than the primary response, with a peak reached on day 5 rather than on day 15. FACS-sorted repertoires could contain abundant contaminating clonotypes from the bulk population, so computational filtering was required. The study included only a couple of donors, which limits how far the findings can be generalized. A small share of clonotypes was detected in both CD4 and CD8 compartments, with the overlap likely arising from convergent recombination.

TCR cDNA was synthesized by 5'RACE template switching, which introduced a universal primer site and unique molecular identifiers. cDNA synthesis was primed from both the TCR alpha and TCR beta constant segments. Library amplification used two PCR steps, and the second PCR step added sample barcodes and sequencing adapters. Sequencing of libraries was performed on Illumina HiSeq 2500 (2x100 bp) or NovaSeq (2x150 bp). In the authors' own workflow: MIGEC handled demultiplexing of reads and collapsing into UMI consensus sequences, while MiXCR performed V(D)J alignment. Vaccine-responding clonotypes were defined with edgeR using replicate PBMC samples, requiring FDR below 0.01 and a log2 fold change above 5 up to day 15. Each bulk clonotype was labeled CD4 or CD8 based on which sequenced repertoire, CD4 or CD8, contained the clonotype at higher abundance. TCRdb reanalyzed the raw reads on its own, using fastp at Q25 for trimming and MiXCR for clone calling, and kept in-frame beta chains. Here each entry gathers all rows of one CDR3 protein and keeps the most common genes and DNA. These V and J calls derive from TCRdb rather than the authors' analysis. The sample contains some 500,000 distinct CDR3 sequences, 13% of them found a single time. The ten biggest clones cover about 14% of the sample.

This clonotype was found a few times. Its recognized antigen is unknown. Base-call qualities are not available, and no considerably larger clone is one nucleotide away. V loses 0 bases at its end and J loses 2 bases; junction bases beyond the gene matches: 10. The CDR3 numbers 17 residues from cysteine through phenylalanine. The kept DNA is CDR3 alone, 51 bases in frame from the first base. Per the germline V gene (reference sequence), LGHDT is the CDR1 and YNNKEL is the CDR2. The intended sense of this specimen's treatment or condition label: live attenuated yellow fever vaccine strain. Two biological replicates of bulk PBMCs were collected at each blood-draw timepoint. PBMCs were isolated from peripheral blood using a standard Ficoll-Paque protocol. RNA was extracted with TriZol from bulk PBMCs, CD4 and CD8 fractions, and dextramer-positive and dextramer-negative fractions.

This TCR derives from a young man who received the YFV17D yellow fever vaccine. This specimen consisted of PBMCs, obtained on the day of the yellow fever booster vaccination. The chain is encoded by TRBV3-1 joined to TRBJ2-7, and 7 bases in between align with TRBD1. The DNA reads as follows: TGTGCCAGCAGCCAAGATAGGACCACAGGGGCCCCCTACGAGCAGTACTTC. This sequence encodes CASSQDRTTGAPYEQYF.